Sequencing of this T cell receptor (beta chain) was carried out in a study of cytomegalovirus exposure and HLA in healthy donors listed by TCRdb under 2017. In terms of the full investigation: According to an earlier analysis of a few hundred of the donors, 150 million to 200 million T cells yielded approximately 120 million unique TCR beta sequences and 250 to 350 Gb of sequence data. A handful of DR-DQ haplotypes were handled as single units for association and clustering because linkage in the cohort was strong. High-throughput TCR immunosequencing, statistical association of individual TCRs with disease status, and machine learning were combined to predict cytomegalovirus infection status. All discovery cohort repertoires had been generated using a single sequencing platform. The number of typed donors differed by locus: about 629-630 for A, B, C, DRB1 and DQB1; some 500 for DQA1; around 610 for DPA1; and around 470 for DPB1. In addition to the first cohort of about 650 subjects, a separate validation cohort of approximately 110 different subjects was used. Across 300 to 400 genotyped donors of the cohort, an average of approximately 240,000 unique TCR beta nucleotide sequences per donor were sequenced, and roughly a sixth of those sequences were non-productive. A later genetic analysis took genome-wide SNP genotypes for 398 of the 666 donors and used that subset as a discovery cohort. To decide whether each TCR beta V gene segment behaved as functional or pseudogenic, an earlier analysis of some 600 of the donors relied on high-throughput TCR beta sequencing. A later analysis re-examined previously published TCR beta repertoires from just over 650 donors and added high-resolution HLA genotyping to investigate patterns of TCR occurrence. The aim of the study was to test whether cataloging public T cell receptors could identify signatures of past pathogen exposure. Of the roughly 390 genotyped donors, more than 75% were placed in the genetic ancestry cluster associated with self-reported Caucasian donors. The study profiled the T cell repertoires of approximately 700 subjects by immunosequencing and related them to cytomegalovirus serostatus. In the later analysis, no new phenotypic data were used to find candidate immune exposures; instead, reliance was placed on TCR beta sequences and their occurrence across donors. Donor age, sex, ethnicity and CMV serostatus were collected together with the repertoire data. About 320 gigabases of sequencing data and approximately 85 million unique TCR sequences were included in an early release covering 500 to 750 HLA-typed donors. HLA typing included class I and class II loci at four-digit resolution. General conclusions and limits of the study: A total of roughly 160 TCR beta chains were listed by the study as associated with cytomegalovirus. An association between a missense DCLRE1C variant and V-gene and J-gene trimming of TCR beta chains was found in a later genetic analysis and replicated in an independent cohort. Correlated functional status among segregating V segments might reflect linkage disequilibrium, but an unknown experimental factor could not be ruled out. Only TCR beta chains were sequenced in this cohort, and the absence of alpha or paired-chain data limited detectable features. Assigning TCR associations to individual alleles was difficult when HLA alleles, especially DR and DQ, strongly co-occurred. According to a later analysis, parvovirus B19, influenza, CMV and Epstein-Barr virus appeared linked to several top co-occurrence clusters. A further reported finding was that TCR beta sequences accurately predicted the HLA-A and HLA-B alleles for most subjects in the first cohort. The sequencing pipeline was judged likely to have produced a cluster of highly shared sequence variants as a technical artifact. Specific HLA alleles were associated with 15,000 to 20,000 TCR beta sequences at a false discovery rate of 0.05 in a later analysis. A later analysis found that TCR association rates varied across HLA loci, with DRB1 alleles showing the most associated TCRs and HLA-C alleles the fewest. The classifier was reported to diagnose cytomegalovirus status with high specificity and sensitivity in both the original and validation cohorts. Immune exposure information for the cohort was limited to CMV serostatus. The authors suggested that the approach could potentially be extended to other disease states and immunological phenotypes. HLA typing was unavailable for some donors at each locus, so association tests used only the typed subset. Across donors, most TCR sequences were observed very rarely, whereas some public TCRs were present in many individuals. A later analysis found that most CMV-associated TCR beta chains appeared HLA-restricted, with HLA associations seemingly driven largely by CMV exposure. In vitro tests confirmed that a few of the cytomegalovirus-associated TCR beta chains recognize cytomegalovirus antigens. Compared with equally common non-associated chains, HLA-associated TCR beta chains in a later analysis were more clonally expanded and had lower generation probabilities. Over 15 rarely observed V segments, including chromosome 9 orphons, were excluded from the earlier analysis of 550 to 700 of the donors because counts were too low. In an earlier analysis of about 550 of the donors, most TCR beta V segments were observed in productive rearrangements about 90% or about 30% of the time, broadly matching IMGT annotations. Presence/absence analyses assumed roughly uniform sequencing depth across donors, an assumption that may not hold. In a later genetic analysis, fewer N-insertions in productive TCRs were reported among donors in an Asian-associated ancestry cluster than the 666-donor mean. The 87-base-pair reads could not distinguish some IMGT-functional V segments, including TRBV6-2 and TRBV6-3, so those segments were excluded.

Unmatched junction bases come to 12, with V trimmed by 2 bases and J by 4 bases. The CDR3 measures 19 amino acids from cysteine to phenylalanine. Kept here is only the CDR3 DNA, which spans 57 bases and is read in frame from base 1. For CDR1 and CDR2, the germline V gene lists ENHRY and SYGVKD. The sample holds a few counts of this clone. The specificity of this receptor is unknown. Base qualities are not recorded, but no much larger clone differs from it by a single base. To prepare the library, the immunoSEQ multiplex PCR assay was applied. The multiplex PCR relied on a mix of 60 forward primers for TCR Vbeta segments and 13 reverse primers for TCR Jbeta segments. The CDR3 region of rearranged TCR beta genes was amplified from genomic DNA with a multiplex PCR assay. The amplified TCR beta libraries were sequenced on the Illumina HiSeq System as 87-base-pair reads. Per the authors' processing: A later analysis counted about 76 million unique TCR beta chains across the 650 to 800 repertoires, and 10 million to 12 million of these chains were shared by at least two donors. To remove PCR and sequencing errors, raw reads were error-corrected and collapsed into unique sequences using a nearest-neighbor algorithm that merged closely related sequences. CDR3 sequences were aligned to IMGT reference sequences to assign V, D and J gene segments. Each retained sequence needed at least a six-nucleotide match to both a V gene segment and a J gene segment. Rearrangements were called productive when the CDR3 lacked stop codons and stayed in frame with V and J; all others were non-productive. Following IMGT convention, CDR3 was defined as the stretch from the second conserved V-encoded cysteine to the conserved J-encoded phenylalanine. The earlier analysis of about 640 of the donors excluded any sequence lacking an unambiguous match to a single V gene segment. In an earlier analysis of about 590 of the donors, a V segment was called functional when productive rearrangements were above 56.7%, and segregating when the standard deviation between donors exceeded 5%. A statistical classification framework was developed to diagnose cytomegalovirus status using the catalog of TCR beta chain sequences. In a later analysis, V and J genes were assigned by comparing TCR nucleotide sequences against IMGT/GENE-DB human TR gene sequences. In a later analysis, CDR3 sequences and most-parsimonious VDJ recombination scenarios were assigned using the TCRdist pipeline. In a later analysis, every TCR beta chain was defined by the combination of its CDR3 amino acid sequence and its V-gene family, and reads without a unique V-gene family were dropped. As a way to deal with suspected cross-contamination and a sequencing artifact, a later analysis dropped hundreds of nucleotide sequences that were highly shared and had low generation probability. For each public chain, a later analysis derived a clonal expansion index from normalized ranks of inferred template counts within each repertoire. Generation probabilities in a later analysis came from a VDJ recombination model fitted to out-of-frame rearrangements, and those results were checked against IGoR. Hypergeometric tests were used in a later analysis to score TCR-TCR, TCR-HLA and TCR-CMV co-occurrence, with a repertoire-size bias correction applied to the TCR pairs. To estimate false discovery rates, a later analysis permuted the HLA or CMV assignments 20 times. In a later analysis, co-occurring TCRs were grouped using DBSCAN, with TCRdist sequence similarity added in when clustering inside HLA-allele-positive subsets. Repertoires with fewer than 30,000 or more than 120,000 public chains were left out of co-occurrence clustering, as were a handful of repertoires with anomalous nucleotide sharing. TCRdb's version of the immuneACCESS table is confined to in-frame rearrangements and falls short of the full clone set. An unresolved V gene accounts for under half of the shortfall where checked; the remainder is of unknown origin. Clonal size and the V and J genes are those of that table, whereas D and trimming came from the DNA. Here the sample has roughly 100,000 clones; 78% occur a single time. 2.5% to 4% of the sample lies in the top ten.

In total, 666 healthy bone marrow donors made up the cohort. At the time of sampling, all cohort members were nominally healthy, though unrecorded immune exposures were likely present. The donor was CMV seronegative and was included in the group of around 320 seronegative cohort members. Every donor gave a peripheral blood sample, and the peripheral blood mononuclear cells from that sample were used for TCR beta sequencing. The Qiagen DNeasy Blood Extraction Kit was used to extract genomic DNA from the blood cell samples. Sequencing was carried out using PBMCs. This TCR derives from a woman in her 40s in good health and CMV-seronegative. Recombination connected TRBV10-3 to TRBJ2-5; 14 central nucleotides agree with TRBD2. The DNA is as follows: TGTGCCATCAGTGAGGGGGGGACTAGCGGGAGTTGGATGGTAGAGACCCAGTACTTC. Translated, this gives CAISEGGTSGSWMVETQYF.